A selection of T cell receptor beta chains follows, all from one sample in a study of shared clonotypes between healthy human individuals. The table came from immunoSEQ multiplex PCR; TCRdb's copy has only in-frame clones and leaves some out. The data hold 650,000 to 800,000 clones, with roughly nine tenths observed a single time. The sequencing input was naive CD8+ T cells sorted from blood. These receptor sequences come from a man younger than 40 in good health. CDR3s leave out the opening cysteine and the closing phenylalanine or tryptophan. D genes are given only for firm matches.

v_call,d_call,j_call,cdr3_aa
TRBV15,-,TRBJ2-3,ATSSGTDTDTQY
TRBV7-9,TRBD2,TRBJ2-7,ASSFGASGYEQY
TRBV19,-,TRBJ1-1,ASSMTANTEAF
TRBV28,TRBD1,TRBJ1-2,ASSFSISGGAYGYT
TRBV7-8,TRBD2,TRBJ2-7,ATSGTSLFQQY
TRBV6-6,-,TRBJ1-1,ASVAGGGLNTEAF
TRBV28,-,TRBJ2-7,ASSLLSYEQY
TRBV5-4,TRBD2,TRBJ2-2,ASSLLETSGRNTGELF
TRBV10-2,-,TRBJ2-1,ASSESGEQF
TRBV30,TRBD2,TRBJ2-7,AWSPGLAAYEQY
TRBV6-4,-,TRBJ2-4,ASSWTEGLAKNIQY
TRBV6-6,-,TRBJ1-5,ASTLQGDQPQH
TRBV7-9,TRBD2,TRBJ2-3,ASSSQAGVTDTQY
TRBV28,TRBD2,TRBJ2-7,ASSSRLAGSYEQY
TRBV5-5,TRBD2,TRBJ2-5,ASSLVTSGQETQY
TRBV5-5,TRBD2,TRBJ2-3,AASQREWTDTQY